This T cell receptor (beta chain) originates from a study of CD8 T cells in ankylosing spondylitis. This clonotype was observed many times. Each CDR3 protein is one row after TCRdb ran MiXCR on the 5' RACE reads. The data contain about 140,000 distinct CDR3 sequences, about 7% of them singletons. This CDR3 contains 14 residues. Germline V lookup: CDR1 DFQATT, CDR2 SNEGSKA (reference sequence). V lost 7 bases and J lost 0, with 13 bases in between. This TCR derives from a female donor with ankylosing spondylitis or in good health (not recorded which). The rearrangement joins TRBV20-1 to TRBJ1-5; TRBD1 is a possible D gene (5 bases). Input material: blood, either unsorted or a sorted T cell fraction (not recorded which). The CDR3 reads CSVGEIYSNQPQHF. The CDR3 DNA reads TGCAGTGTAGGGGAGATTTATAGCAATCAGCCCCAGCATTTT.